The clone carrying this T cell receptor beta chain was observed a handful of times. Its target is unknown. The entry originates in a study of T-cell reconstitution after alpha-beta-depleted transplantation in children. Whole-study results and caveats: Some patients showed high day-60 TCRbeta diversity, which derived from surviving recipient T cells and thymic progenitors.

V lost 5 bases to trimming and J lost 5 bases; unmatched junction nucleotides: 7. This CDR3 is built from 14 residues. The germline V gene has CDR1 DFQATT and CDR2 SNEGSKA (reference sequence). Unique molecular identifiers were incorporated into the prepared TCRbeta library. TCRdb recomputed calls from the PCR reads with MiXCR, one row per CDR3 protein. The sample holds approximately 190,000 distinct CDR3 sequences, about 8.2% seen once. This chain uses TRBV20-1 with TRBJ2-5, with 11 bases lining up with TRBD2. The clonotype originates from a male patient aged 2 to 10 who had a stem cell transplant for acute myeloid leukemia, so the T cells may come from the graft donor. Sample: PBMCs, mostly from graft donor cells, taken 360 days after TCRalphabeta/CD19-depleted stem cell transplant. Written as DNA, the CDR3 is TGCAGTGCTGGGGCTAGCGGGGGGATTGAGACCCAGTACTTC. This sequence encodes CSAGASGGIETQYF.